The source of this TCR beta chain is a study of technical replicates of blood from several donors. In germline, CDR1 is GTSNPN, CDR2 SVGIG (reference sequence). V was cut by 0 bases and J by 3 bases, with 11 bases left in between. The CDR3 totals 15 residues. Sequenced by immunoSEQ multiplex PCR; TCRdb stores in-frame clones only, minus some. The repertoire has more than 90,000 clones, 85% to 95% of them found once; the top ten carry around 0.3%. The receptor was isolated from a human donor in good health. The source material was T cells isolated from PBMCs. This chain uses TRBV30 with TRBJ1-4; no definite D call. In DNA, the CDR3 is TGTGCCTGGAGTGTCGGCGGGTGGGCTAATGAAAAACTGTTTTTT. This encodes CAWSVGGWANEKLFF.